The 22 T cell receptor beta chains given below trace back to one sample, sequenced in a study. TCRdb recomputed calls from the 5' RACE reads with MiXCR, one row per CDR3 protein. The table has about 200 distinct CDR3 sequences, roughly nine tenths seen once. Sequencing used memory CD4+ T cells sorted from blood. Subset indicated: memory CD4+ T cells, CD4+CD45RO+CD25-. These receptor sequences come from a female donor with breast cancer.

Worth noting for this clonotype: This beta chain turned up in a library designed for alpha chains; as an off-target read, its abundance says little. CDR3 nucleotide sequence: TGTGCCAGCAGCTTTCGTTCGGGACAGCAAGAGACCCAGTACTTC. Translation gives CASSFRSGQQETQYF. This chain connects TRBV7-6 to TRBJ2-5; 7 bases are a match to TRBD1. Trimming removed 3 bases from V and 2 bases from J; junction bases left unmatched: 6. This CDR3 has 15 amino acids. CDR1 is SGHVS and CDR2 is FNYEAQ in the germline V gene.

This clonotype was detected once. Being off target in a library aimed at alpha chains, this beta chain has a size of little meaning. The chain employs TRBV5-6 and TRBJ1-2; D not certain. CDR1 is SGHDT and CDR2 is YYEEEE in the germline V gene. The CDR3 runs 12 residues. V shed 6 bases and J shed 4 bases, with 10 bases lying between them. For the CDR3, the DNA is TGTGCCAGCACCGTGCGGGGCTATGGCTACACCTTC. This encodes CASTVRGYGYTF.

Concerning this clonotype: With the library built for alpha chains, this beta chain is off target and its frequency is not meaningful. CDR3 region: CSARDSQGANEQYF. For the CDR3, the DNA is TGCAGTGCTAGAGATTCGCAGGGGGCGAATGAGCAGTACTTC. The V gene is TRBV20-1, the J gene TRBJ2-7, with 8 nucleotides matching TRBD1. The germline gives CDR1 DFQATT, CDR2 SNEGSKA (reference sequence). The J segment lost 7 bases and the V segment lost 0 bases, leaving 8 bases of the junction unmatched. This CDR3 has 14 amino acids.

Points on this clonotype: The library was prepared for alpha chains; this beta chain is a stray read, so its frequency means little. This chain joins TRBV6-2 or TRBV6-3 and TRBJ1-4, with 10 bases aligning to TRBD1. Per the germline V gene, CDR1 is MNHEY and CDR2 is SVGEGT. V shed 5 bases, J shed 8 bases, and the junction held 8 bases outside the gene matches. The CDR3 runs 15 residues. CDR3 nucleotide sequence: TGTGCCAGCAGTGCCATCCGGGACAGGGGAGAAAAACTGTTTTTT. Translating it yields CASSAIRDRGEKLFF.

For this clonotype: This beta chain is off target for a library built for alpha chains, so its abundance means little. The genes are TRBV5-1 and TRBJ1-2; no definite D call. Germline V gene sequence: CDR1 SGHRS, CDR2 YFSETQ. The length of the CDR3 is 14 residues. V was cut by 4 bases and J by 8 bases, with 18 bases left in between. For the CDR3, the DNA is TGCGCCAGCAGCCCTTCACGACGGGAAGGAGGCTACACCTTC. Protein: CASSPSRREGGYTF.

Worth noting for this clonotype: This beta chain is a stray read from a library made for alpha chains; its abundance is not meaningful. V gene TRBV11-3 combines with J gene TRBJ2-7; D may be TRBD2 (6 bases). This CDR3 region has 15 residues. The V gene's germline CDR1 is SGHNT and CDR2 YENEEA. Trimming removed 2 bases from V and 2 bases from J, with 13 bases in between. CDR3 sequence (DNA): TGTGCCAGCAGCTTATCCGGGACTGATACCTACGAGCAGTACTTC. Amino acid sequence: CASSLSGTDTYEQYF.

For this clonotype: Because the library targeted alpha chains, this beta chain is an off-target read whose size means little. The V gene is TRBV7-6, the J gene TRBJ2-7; 7 nucleotides line up with TRBD1. Germline V gene lookup returns CDR1 SGHVS and CDR2 FNYEAQ. This CDR3 region has 12 residues. J gave up 8 bases and V 1 base, and 2 bases lay outside the gene matches. In nucleotides, the CDR3 is TGTGCCAGCAGCTTAGAGGGGGCAAAGCAGTACTTC. Translated, it gives CASSLEGAKQYF.

About this clonotype: This beta chain is off target for a library built for alpha chains, so its abundance means little. DNA of the CDR3: TGCGCCAGCAGCTGGGATAGTTACAATGAGCAGTTCTTC. Translation: CASSWDSYNEQFF. The V call is TRBV5-1, the J call TRBJ2-1; D gene uncertain. Trimming pared 3 bases from V and 4 bases from J, leaving 8 bases between. CDR1 is SGHRS and CDR2 is YFSETQ in the germline V gene. The CDR3 is made up of 13 amino acids.

In regard to this clonotype: This beta chain was picked up by a library intended for alpha chains and is off target, so its count carries little meaning. The chain employs TRBV6-4 and TRBJ2-1; 9 positions agree with TRBD1. Germline CDR1 MRHNA, CDR2 SNTAGT. V gave up 4 bases and J gave up 6 bases; unmatched junction bases: 10. This CDR3 region has 16 residues. The CDR3 sequence is CASSAEDRGVSNEQFF. DNA of the CDR3: TGTGCCAGCAGTGCCGAGGACAGGGGCGTTAGCAATGAGCAGTTCTTC.

A word on this clonotype: In a library made to pick up alpha chains, this beta chain is a stray read with a size that means little. The rearrangement joins TRBV29-1 to TRBJ1-2, with D unclear. Per germline, CDR1 SQVTM and CDR2 ANQGSEA. The ends were cut back, 6 bases at V and 9 bases at J, with 14 bases in the middle. CDR3 length: 11 residues. In DNA, the CDR3 is TGCAGCGTGGAGGTCGGTTCACGCTACACCTTC. Amino acid sequence: CSVEVGSRYTF.

The sample holds one count of this clonotype. Because this beta chain is a stray read in a library intended to capture alpha chains, its abundance should not be given much weight. This sequence joins TRBV6-6 and TRBJ2-1; 11 nucleotides agree with TRBD2. CDR1 MNHNY and CDR2 SVGAGI come from the germline V gene (reference sequence). The length of the CDR3 is 13 residues. V lost 8 bases to trimming and J lost 8 bases; unmatched junction nucleotides: 5. CDR3 in amino acids: CASGTSGSHEQFF. The CDR3, as DNA: TGTGCCAGCGGAACTAGCGGGAGTCATGAGCAGTTCTTC.

As to this clonotype: Being off target in a library aimed at alpha chains, this beta chain has a size of little meaning. The chain is built from TRBV4-3 and TRBJ1-2; D call uncertain. This CDR3 contains 15 residues. Trimming took off 3 bases at V and 7 bases at J, with 18 bases between the two ends. In germline, CDR1 is LGHNA, CDR2 YSLEER. CDR3 loop: CASSQAARWTGGYTF. CDR3 nucleotides: TGCGCCAGCAGCCAGGCGGCGCGGTGGACTGGTGGCTACACCTTC.

Turning to this clonotype: Because the library targeted alpha chains, this beta chain is an off-target read whose size means little. The rearrangement links TRBV7-8 to TRBJ2-3, with D perhaps TRBD2 (5 bases). Germline V gene sequence: CDR1 SGHVS, CDR2 FQNEAQ. The V end was cut by 2 bases, the J end by 0 bases, with 12 bases between. The CDR3 runs 16 residues. The CDR3 region has the DNA TGTGCCAGCAGCTTAAGAGAGGGCCTTAGCACAGATACGCAGTATTTT. Residues: CASSLREGLSTDTQYF.

A remark on this clonotype: Since it is a stray read in a library aimed at alpha chains, this beta chain has a size that is not meaningful. The V gene is TRBV20-1, the J gene TRBJ1-4; D possibly corresponds to TRBD1 (6 bases). Trimming took off 5 bases at V and 11 bases at J, with 27 bases between the two ends. CDR3 size: 16 residues. CDR1 is DFQATT, CDR2 SNEGSKA, per germline (reference sequence). The CDR3 here is CSAQLYLLGGESKLFF. CDR3 nucleotides: TGCAGTGCTCAATTATACCTATTAGGGGGTGAAAGTAAACTGTTTTTT.

On this clonotype itself: This beta chain came through as a stray read in a library set up for alpha chains, and its size says little. This chain joins TRBV12-3 or TRBV12-4 and TRBJ2-2, with D possibly TRBD2 on 5 matching bases. The V end lost 7 bases, the J end lost 4 bases, and 10 bases lay between the germline ends. There are 13 residues in the CDR3. The CDR3 loop reads CASKRGTTGELFF. In nucleotides, the CDR3 is TGTGCCAGCAAACGGGGTACCACCGGGGAGCTGTTTTTT.

As for this clonotype: The library was designed around alpha chains, so this beta chain is a stray read whose abundance carries little weight. The V gene is TRBV11-3, the J gene TRBJ2-7; D is unclear. CDR1 is SGHNT and CDR2 is YENEEA in the germline V gene. The CDR3 sequence is 14 residues long. Deletions cut 0 bases from V and 1 base from J, with 7 bases between. Here the CDR3 reads CASSLETPSYEQYF. DNA of the CDR3: TGTGCCAGCAGCTTAGAAACGCCTTCCTACGAGCAGTACTTC.

In the case of this clonotype: The library was built for alpha chains, so this beta chain is an off-target read and its size means little. V is TRBV11-1 and J is TRBJ2-3, with a weak D call TRBD1 (5 bases). Germline lookup yields CDR1 SGHAT and CDR2 FQDESV (reference sequence). Trimming removed 5 bases from V and 10 bases from J, with 16 bases in between. This CDR3 contains 13 residues. The DNA for the CDR3 is TGTGCCAGCAGCCTGACAGCTAATTACGCGCAGTATTTT. It specifies CASSLTANYAQYF. The variable domain in full, completed from reference TRBV11-1 and TRBJ2-3, reads EAEVAQSPRYKITEKSQAVAFWCDPISGHATLYWYRQILGQGPELLVQFQDESVVDDSQLPKDRFSAERLKGVDSTLKIQPAELGDSAMYLCASSLTANYAQYFGPGTRLTVL.

This clonotype was detected only a few times. In a library made to pick up alpha chains, this beta chain is a stray read with a size that means little. The chain combines TRBV20-1 with TRBJ2-7; no definite D call. V was shortened by 5 bases and J by 5 bases, with 7 bases between the two germline ends. The CDR3 extends over 10 amino acids. Germline lookup yields CDR1 DFQATT and CDR2 SNEGSKA (reference sequence). This CDR3 reads CSALHHEQYF. DNA for the CDR3: TGCAGTGCTTTACATCACGAGCAGTACTTC.

Worth noting for this clonotype: The size of this beta chain means little, since it is a stray read in a library made for alpha chains. The chain couples TRBV7-6 to TRBJ1-1; D is unresolved. Germline V gives CDR1 SGHVS, CDR2 FNYEAQ. The V end lost 5 bases, the J end lost 0 bases, and 10 bases lay between the germline ends. The CDR3 is made up of 14 amino acids. The CDR3 protein is CASSPWTLNTEAFF. CDR3 sequence (DNA): TGTGCCAGCAGCCCCTGGACCCTGAACACTGAAGCTTTCTTT.

The count of this clonotype is one. This beta chain lies outside the target of a library built for alpha chains; its clone size means little. The chain recombines TRBV6-2 or TRBV6-3 with TRBJ2-2, with unresolved D. The germline V and J ends were trimmed by 2 bases and 4 bases, with 5 bases remaining between them. The germline V gene has CDR1 MNHEY and CDR2 SVGEGT. CDR3 length equals 13 residues. The DNA of the CDR3 is TGTGCCAGCAGTTACAGGGCCACCGGGGAGCTGTTTTTT. Translated, it gives CASSYRATGELFF.

For this clonotype: Because the library targeted alpha chains, this beta chain is an off-target read whose size means little. CDR3 DNA sequence: TGCGCCAGCAGCGTGGTGCAGGGAGAGACCCAGTACTTC. Translated: CASSVVQGETQYF. The chain employs TRBV5-1 and TRBJ2-5; D may be TRBD1 (5 bases). Trimming removed 4 bases from V and 4 bases from J, with 11 bases in between. Germline-derived CDR1 and CDR2 are SGHRS and YFSETQ. CDR3 size: 13 residues.

About this clonotype itself: This beta chain was picked up by a library intended for alpha chains and is off target, so its count carries little meaning. Written as DNA, the CDR3 is TGCGCCAGCAGCTTGAGGGGCGAGCCCTACGAGCAGTACTTC. Translated, it gives CASSLRGEPYEQYF. The chain joins TRBV5-1 to TRBJ2-7, with D perhaps matching TRBD1 (5 bases). CDR1 and CDR2 (germline): SGHRS, YFSETQ. The CDR3 is made up of 14 amino acids. V lost 1 base and J lost 2, with 10 bases in between. Full variable domain (missing parts from reference TRBV5-1 and TRBJ2-7): KAGVTQTPRYLIKTRGQQVTLSCSPISGHRSVSWYQQTPGQGLQFLFEYFSETQRNKGNFPGRFSGRQFSNSRSEMNVSTLELGDSALYLCASSLRGEPYEQYFGPGTRLTVT.